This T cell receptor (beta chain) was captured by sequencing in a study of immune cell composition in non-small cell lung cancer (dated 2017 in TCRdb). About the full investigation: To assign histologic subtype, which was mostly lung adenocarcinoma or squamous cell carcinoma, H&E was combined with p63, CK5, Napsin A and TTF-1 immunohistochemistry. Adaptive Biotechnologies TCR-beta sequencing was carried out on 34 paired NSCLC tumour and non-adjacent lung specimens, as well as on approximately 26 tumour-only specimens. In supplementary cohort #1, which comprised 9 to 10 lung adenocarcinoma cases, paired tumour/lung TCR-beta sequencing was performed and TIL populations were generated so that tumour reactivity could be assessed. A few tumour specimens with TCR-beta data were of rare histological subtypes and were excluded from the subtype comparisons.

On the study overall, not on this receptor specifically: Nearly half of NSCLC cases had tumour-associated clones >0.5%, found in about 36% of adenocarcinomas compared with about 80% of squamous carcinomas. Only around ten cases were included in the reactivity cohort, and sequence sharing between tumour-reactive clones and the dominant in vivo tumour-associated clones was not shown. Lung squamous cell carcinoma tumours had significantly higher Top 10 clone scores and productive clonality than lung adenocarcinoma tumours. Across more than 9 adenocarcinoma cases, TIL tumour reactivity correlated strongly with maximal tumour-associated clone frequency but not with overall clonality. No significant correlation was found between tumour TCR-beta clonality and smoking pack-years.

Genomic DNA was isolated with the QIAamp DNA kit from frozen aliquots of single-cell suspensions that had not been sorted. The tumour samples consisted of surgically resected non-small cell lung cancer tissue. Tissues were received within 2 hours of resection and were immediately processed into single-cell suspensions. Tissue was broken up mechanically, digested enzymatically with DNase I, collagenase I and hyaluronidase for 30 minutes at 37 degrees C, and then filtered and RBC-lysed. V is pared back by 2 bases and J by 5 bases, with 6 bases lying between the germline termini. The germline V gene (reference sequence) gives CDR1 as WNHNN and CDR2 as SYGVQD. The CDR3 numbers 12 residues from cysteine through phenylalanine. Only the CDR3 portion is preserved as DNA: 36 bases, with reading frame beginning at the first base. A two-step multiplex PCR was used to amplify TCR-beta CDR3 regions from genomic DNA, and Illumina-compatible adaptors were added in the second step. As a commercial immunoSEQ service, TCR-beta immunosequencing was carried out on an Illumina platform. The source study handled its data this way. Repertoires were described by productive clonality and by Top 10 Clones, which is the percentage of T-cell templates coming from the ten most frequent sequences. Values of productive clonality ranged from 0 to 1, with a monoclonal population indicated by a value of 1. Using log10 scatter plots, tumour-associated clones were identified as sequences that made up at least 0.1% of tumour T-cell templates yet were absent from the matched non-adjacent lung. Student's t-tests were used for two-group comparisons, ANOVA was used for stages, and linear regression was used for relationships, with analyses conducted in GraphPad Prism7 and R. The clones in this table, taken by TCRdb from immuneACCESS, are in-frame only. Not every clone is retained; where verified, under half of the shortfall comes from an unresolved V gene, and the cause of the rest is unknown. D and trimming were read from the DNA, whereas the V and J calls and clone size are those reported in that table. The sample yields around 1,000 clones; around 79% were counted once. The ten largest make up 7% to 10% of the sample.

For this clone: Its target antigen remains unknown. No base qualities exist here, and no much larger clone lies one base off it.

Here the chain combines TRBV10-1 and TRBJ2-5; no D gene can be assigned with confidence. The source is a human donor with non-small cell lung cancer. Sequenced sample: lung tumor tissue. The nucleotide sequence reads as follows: TGCGCCAGCAGTGAGAGTCGGGAGACCCAGTACTTC. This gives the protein CASSESRETQYF.